This T cell receptor beta chain was sequenced in a study of T-cell reconstitution after alpha-beta-depleted transplantation in children. Trimming pared 8 bases from V and 3 bases from J, leaving 13 bases between. Looked up from germline, CDR1 is ENHRY and CDR2 is SYGVKD. The CDR3 length is 13 residues. TCRbeta library construction was performed incorporating unique molecular identifiers. MiXCR, applied by TCRdb to the PCR reads, yields one record per CDR3 protein. This sample yields 100,000 or so distinct CDR3 sequences, of which less than 25% are seen a single time; roughly a fifth belongs to the top ten. This clonotype was observed a handful of times.

The chain employs TRBV10-3 and TRBJ2-5; D might be TRBD1 (6 bases). Sequences were derived from PBMCs, sampled before TCRalphabeta/CD19-depleted stem cell transplant. The sequence was collected from a boy younger than 10 with acute lymphoblastic leukemia, due to receive a stem cell transplant. The CDR3 loop reads CAISLRTEETQYF. CDR3 DNA sequence: TGTGCCATCTCTCTTCGGACAGAAGAGACCCAGTACTTC.